One sample yielded the 5 T cell receptor beta chains listed below, sequenced in a study of CD8 T cells in ankylosing spondylitis (dated by TCRdb to about 2017). Preparation of the library involved 5' RACE. Data came from an Illumina HiSeq 2500. TCRdb reran the public reads through fastp at Q25 and MiXCR, keeping productive beta chains. All rows with the same CDR3 protein become a single entry with the most common DNA and genes. This sample comprises fewer than 400,000 distinct CDR3 sequences, approximately 20% of them detected only once. Roughly a sixth of the sample rests with the top ten. Points the paper makes about the study in general: Blood from ankylosing spondylitis patients appeared to be characterized by a TCR beta motif made up of several highly homologous amino acid variants.

What these receptors recognize is not known. Sequencing was carried out using blood, either unsorted or a sorted T cell fraction (not recorded which). The receptors shown here come from a male donor with ankylosing spondylitis.

The V call is TRBV25-1, the J call TRBJ2-3; 10 nucleotides line up with TRBD2. CDR3 length: 17 amino acids. Looked up from germline, CDR1 is MGHDK and CDR2 is SYGVNS. V lost 4 bases to trimming and J lost 1 base; unmatched junction nucleotides: 8. In nucleotides, the CDR3 is TGTGCCAGCAGTGGAGCGGGAGGGCCGATTGGCACAGATACGCAGTATTTT. It codes for CASSGAGGPIGTDTQYF. The full variable domain, in which reference TRBV25-1 and TRBJ2-3 provide the parts outside the CDR3, is EADIYQTPRYLVIGTGKKITLECSQTMGHDKMYWYQQDPGMELHLIHYSYGVNSTEKGDLSSESTVSRIRTEHFPLTLESARPSHTSQYLCASSGAGGPIGTDTQYFGPGTRLTVL.

This clonotype was found a few times. This chain connects TRBV7-2 to TRBJ2-7; D perhaps matches TRBD2 (5 bases). The CDR3 has 15 amino acids. With 2 bases removed from V and 6 bases from J, the gap between germline ends came to 17 bases. CDR1 is SGHTA and CDR2 is FQGNSA in the germline V gene. As DNA, the CDR3 is TGTGCCAGCAGCTTAACGAGCGGTAGTGAGTTCGAGCAGTACTTC. As protein: CASSLTSGSEFEQYF.

A few counts support this clonotype. The V gene is TRBV5-1, the J gene TRBJ2-7; no clear D gene. Germline CDR1 reads SGHRS; CDR2 reads YFSETQ. The CDR3 covers 14 residues. V dropped 0 bases and J dropped 0 bases, with 7 bases sitting between them. The chain's CDR3 is CASSLALVSYEQYF. CDR3 DNA: TGCGCCAGCAGCTTGGCCCTCGTCTCCTACGAGCAGTACTTC.

The chain has TRBV10-3 and TRBJ2-3; TRBD2 matches 9 bases. The CDR3 length is 16 residues. J gave up 1 base and V 1 base, and 3 bases lay outside the gene matches. Germline V gene sequence: CDR1 ENHRY, CDR2 SYGVKD. DNA of the CDR3: TGTGCCATCAGTGAGTTTGGCGGGAGGGGCACAGATACGCAGTATTTT. Translating it yields CAISEFGGRGTDTQYF.

The V gene is TRBV6-2 or TRBV6-3, the J gene TRBJ2-6; 10 bases agree with TRBD2. This CDR3 spans 20 amino acids. The junction had 13 bases not matched to a gene; V was cut back by 5 bases and J by 0 bases. Germline assignment: CDR1 MNHEY and CDR2 SVGEGT. CDR3 loop: CASSIGTALAGISGANVLTF. DNA for the CDR3: TGTGCCAGCAGTATCGGGACAGCACTAGCGGGGATCTCTGGGGCCAACGTCCTGACTTTC.